Shown below are 26 T cell receptor beta chains from a single sample sequenced in a study of blood T cell repertoires in COVID-19 (dated by TCRdb to 2018 to 2021). Library preparation was by the immunoSEQ multiplex PCR assay. In its TCRdb copy, this immuneACCESS table keeps in-frame sequences only and misses some clones. Where compared with another copy, unresolved V genes explain less than half of these, and the others have no known cause. Within this sample are more than 95,000 clones, with 85% to 90% of them counted one time only. The ten largest clones capture about 5.1% of the sample. Material: peripheral blood. The receptor source for this set is a human donor in a cohort sampled during active COVID-19.

As concerns this clone: Its ends do not fully match the called genes, so a read error is possible. The CDR3 loop reads CASSFEQATNF. The CDR3 nucleotides are TGTGCCAGCAGCTTCGAACAGGCAACGAACTTC. The rearrangement links TRBV5-4 to TRBJ2-7; perhaps TRBD1 as D (5 bases). The CDR3 runs to 11 residues. Germline CDR1 is SGHNT and CDR2 is YYREEE (reference sequence). Looking up the rest from reference TRBV5-4 and TRBJ2-7 gives the full variable domain: ETGVTQSPTHLIKTRGQQVTLRCSSQSGHNTVSWYQQALGQGPQFIFQYYREEENGRGNFPPRFSGLQFPNYSSELNVNALELDDSALYLCASSFEQATNFGPGTRLTVT.

V and J are TRBV15 and TRBJ2-4; weak D call: TRBD2 (7 bases). V lost 4 bases, J lost 4 bases, and 20 bases lay in between. CDR1 LNHNV and CDR2 YYDKDF come from the germline V gene (reference sequence). This CDR3 spans 17 amino acids. This CDR3 reads CATSTLAREGVKNIQYF. CDR3 in DNA: TGTGCCACCAGCACTCTGGCGAGGGAGGGGGTTAAAAACATTCAGTACTTC.

The V and J genes are TRBV7-8 and TRBJ1-2; 8 bases agree with TRBD1. V lost 5 bases to trimming and J lost 0 bases; unmatched junction nucleotides: 5. This CDR3 is 15 amino acids long. Per the germline V gene, CDR1 is SGHVS and CDR2 is FQNEAQ. In nucleotides, the CDR3 is TGTGCCAGCAGCACCGAACAGGGGGCTAACTATGGCTACACCTTC. Translated: CASSTEQGANYGYTF.

The J gene is TRBJ1-1, the V gene TRBV19; D ambiguous. In germline, CDR1 is LNHDA, CDR2 SQIVND (reference sequence). Trimming took off 10 bases at V and 7 bases at J, with 13 bases between the two ends. This CDR3 has 11 residues. The CDR3 region is CATRHAIEAFF. The CDR3 bases are TGTGCCACCCGACACGCCATTGAAGCTTTCTTT.

The count of this clone is one. The chain carries TRBV5-4 and TRBJ2-2; TRBD1 matches 7 bases. The CDR3 contains 15 residues. CDR1 SGHNT and CDR2 YYREEE come from the germline V gene (reference sequence). After removal of 1 base from V and 5 bases from J, the junction contained 5 bases not matched to a gene. CDR3 residues: CASSLYRGETGELFF. The CDR3 bases are TGTGCCAGCAGCTTGTACAGGGGAGAGACCGGGGAGCTGTTTTTT.

J is TRBJ2-7 and V is TRBV6-6, with 9 bases identical to TRBD2. The CDR3 spans 16 residues. V lost 6 bases to trimming and J lost 4 bases; unmatched junction nucleotides: 13. Germline V CDR1 and CDR2: MNHNY, SVGAGI (reference sequence). The CDR3 nucleotides read TGTGCCAGCAGCTCGACCGGGACTAGCCGGGGGTACGAGCAGTACTTC. This gives the protein CASSSTGTSRGYEQYF.

The chain has TRBV27 and TRBJ2-7; 9 nucleotides agree with TRBD1. The CDR3 has 16 amino acids. The junction had 12 bases not matched to a gene; V was cut back by 6 bases and J by 3 bases. Germline CDR1 and CDR2: MNHEY and SMNVEV (reference sequence). The DNA for the CDR3 is TGTGCCAGCAGACCAGTCTCGGGACAGGGTTTCTACGAGCAGTACTTC. As protein: CASRPVSGQGFYEQYF.

This chain links TRBV5-1 with TRBJ1-6, with D possibly being TRBD1 (5 bases). Trimming removed 0 bases at V and 9 bases at J, with 10 bases between. Germline V lookup: CDR1 SGHRS, CDR2 YFSETQ. CDR3 length: 14 amino acids. CDR3 sequence (DNA): TGCGCCAGCAGCTTGGGGCAGGGTGGTTCACCCCTCCACTTT. It codes for CASSLGQGGSPLHF.

The V call is TRBV12-3 or TRBV12-4, the J call TRBJ1-5, with D unclear. V lost 7 bases, J lost 7 bases, and 11 bases lay in between. The CDR3 length is 12 residues. Here the CDR3 reads CASTREGQPQHF. The CDR3 bases are TGTGCCAGCACTCGGGAGGGACAGCCCCAGCATTTT.

The rearrangement links TRBV3-1 (or the pseudogene TRBV3-2) to TRBJ2-3; 7 positions agree with TRBD2. Germline V gene data show CDR1 as LGHDT and CDR2 as YNNKEL (reference sequence). The J segment lost 5 bases and the V segment lost 3 bases, leaving 5 bases of the junction unmatched. The CDR3 is made up of 14 amino acids. CDR3 sequence (DNA): TGTGCCAGCAGCCAGGCGGGAGTCGGAGATACGCAGTATTTT. Translated, it gives CASSQAGVGDTQYF.

The gene calls are TRBV19 and TRBJ2-5; TRBD1 agrees at 7 bases. V trimming: 6 bases; J trimming: 3 bases; junction bases outside the gene matches: 4. Germline V gene sequence: CDR1 LNHDA, CDR2 SQIVND (reference sequence). The CDR3 covers 13 residues. CDR3 nucleotides: TGTGCCAGTAGGCTGACAGGGAAAGAGACCCAGTACTTC. Its translation: CASRLTGKETQYF.

The chain has TRBV28 and TRBJ1-1; unclear D gene. In germline, CDR1 is MDHEN, CDR2 SYDVKM. V lost 2 bases and J lost 3, with 7 bases in between. The CDR3 is 13 amino acids. CDR3 loop: CASSLGPHTEAFF. DNA of the CDR3: TGTGCCAGCAGTTTAGGGCCGCACACTGAAGCTTTCTTT.

V usage is TRBV9 and J usage is TRBJ2-3; tentatively, D is TRBD1 (6 bases). V lost 3 bases and J 2 bases, leaving 16 bases between the germline ends. The CDR3 contains 16 residues. The germline V gene encodes CDR1 SGDLS and CDR2 YYNGEE. CDR3 nucleotides: TGTGCCAGCAGCGCACCCGGACAGTTCCCCACAGATACGCAGTATTTT. It specifies CASSAPGQFPTDTQYF.

This rearrangement joins TRBV10-1 to TRBJ2-1; 15 nucleotides line up with TRBD2. CDR3 length: 16 amino acids. The trim removed 5 bases at V and 3 bases at J, leaving 2 bases unmatched. The V gene's germline CDR1 is WNHNN and CDR2 SYGVQD (reference sequence). CDR3 sequence reads: CASSPGLAGGYNEQFF. The CDR3 DNA sequence: TGCGCCAGCAGTCCGGGACTAGCGGGGGGCTACAATGAGCAGTTCTTC.

The chain combines TRBV6-1 with TRBJ1-5; D is perhaps TRBD1 (5 bases). Germline V lookup: CDR1 MNHNS, CDR2 SASEGT. V lost 1 base to trimming and J lost 6 bases, with 13 bases between them. The CDR3 spans 15 residues. CDR3 nucleotide sequence: TGTGCCAGCAGTGAAGATGTCGGGGGTGTTCAGCCCCAGCATTTT. This translates into CASSEDVGGVQPQHF.

Comments on this clone: Its ends do not fully match the called genes, so a read error is possible. The gene calls are TRBV7-7 and TRBJ2-2, with 9 bases fitting TRBD2. The CDR3 is made up of 17 amino acids. Germline CDR1 is SSHAT and CDR2 is FNYEAQ (reference sequence). The CDR3 DNA is TGTGCTAGCAGCTTAGCCTCTAGCGGGGAAAACACCGGGGAGCTGTTTTTT. It yields the protein CASSLASSGENTGELFF.

V and J are TRBV2 and TRBJ2-5; 12 nucleotides agree with TRBD2. This CDR3 is 13 amino acids long. Germline CDR1 SNHLY, CDR2 FYNNEI. The J segment lost 7 bases and the V segment lost 8 bases, leaving 5 bases of the junction unmatched. As DNA, the CDR3 is TGTGCCAGCGAGGGACTAGCGGGCGCGACCCAGTACTTC. It is translated as CASEGLAGATQYF.

This chain uses TRBV21-1 with TRBJ1-2; TRBD1, as called in the table, went unchecked against the DNA. TRBV21-1 is assigned pseudogene status. CDR3 length equals 16 residues. CDR3 sequence (DNA): TGTGCCAGACCACGGGTTCCGGGACAGGGGGCTTTCGGCTACACCTTC. The encoded protein is CARPRVPGQGAFGYTF.

The DNA of the CDR3 is TGCGCCAGCAGCTTGGGCACAGGGTACAATGAGCAGTTCTTC. Its protein is CASSLGTGYNEQFF. This sequence joins TRBV5-1 and TRBJ2-1, with a tentative D call TRBD1 (6 bases). The CDR3 is 14 residues long. Per the germline V gene, CDR1 is SGHRS and CDR2 is YFSETQ. The germline V and J ends were trimmed by 0 bases and 4 bases, with 8 bases remaining between them.

This clone was observed a single time. The gene calls are TRBV6-1 and TRBJ2-5, with D perhaps matching TRBD2 (6 bases). V was clipped by 3 bases and J by 6 bases, with 17 bases between them. This CDR3 has 15 residues. Germline V gene lookup returns CDR1 MNHNS and CDR2 SASEGT. CDR3 coding DNA: TGTGCCAGCAGTGATCGGCTCGCCGGGAGAAAGACCCAGTACTTC. It yields the protein CASSDRLAGRKTQYF.

The V call is TRBV27, the J call TRBJ2-5; D gene unclear. The CDR3 contains 13 residues. Deletions cut 0 bases from V and 4 bases from J, with 6 bases between. Germline V gene sequence: CDR1 MNHEY, CDR2 SMNVEV (reference sequence). DNA for the CDR3: TGTGCCAGCAGTTTATCACTTTCAGAGACCCAGTACTTC. It yields the protein CASSLSLSETQYF.

This sequence joins TRBV5-1 and TRBJ2-3; D is undetermined. The CDR3 has 16 residues. Germline V gene sequence: CDR1 SGHRS, CDR2 YFSETQ. V was shortened by 0 bases and J by 1 base, with 12 bases between the two germline ends. The CDR3 loop reads CASSLAPLAGTDTQYF. The DNA for the CDR3 is TGCGCCAGCAGCTTGGCCCCTTTGGCGGGCACAGATACGCAGTATTTT.

The chain recombines TRBV7-3 with TRBJ2-1; no clear D. The CDR3 totals 13 residues. Germline-derived CDR1 and CDR2 are SGHTA and FQGTGA. V was clipped by 5 bases and J by 6 bases, with 11 bases between them. CDR3 sequence (DNA): TGTGCCAGCAGCCCAGGCTTGGGCAATGAGCAGTTCTTC. It specifies CASSPGLGNEQFF.

The rearrangement joins TRBV12-3 or TRBV12-4 to TRBJ2-1, with D unresolved. The CDR3 sequence is 11 residues long. V lost 3 bases, J lost 7 bases, and 4 bases lay in between. CDR3 nucleotide sequence: TGTGCCAGCAGTTTCCTGAATGAGCAGTTCTTC. Amino acid sequence: CASSFLNEQFF.

With respect to this clone: Sequence at one end of the junction differs from germline and may be a read error. V is TRBV3-1 (or the pseudogene TRBV3-2) and J is TRBJ2-1, with 8 positions matching TRBD1. This CDR3 comprises 13 residues. The germline V gene encodes CDR1 LGHDT and CDR2 YNNKEL (reference sequence). CDR3 bases: TGTGCCAGCAGCCAAGGAGGGGGGACAGGTCTGATCTTC. It translates to CASSQGGGTGLIF.

This rearrangement joins TRBV5-1 to TRBJ1-1; the match to TRBD1 covers 8 bases. Germline lookup yields CDR1 SGHRS and CDR2 YFSETQ. V trimming: 4 bases; J trimming: 2 bases; junction bases outside the gene matches: 4. The CDR3 runs to 14 residues. For the CDR3, the DNA is TGCGCCAGCAGCATGGACAGGGATAACACTGAAGCTTTCTTT. It translates to CASSMDRDNTEAFF.